The clone carrying this T cell receptor (beta chain) was found a few times. Its antigen is unknown. This record belongs to a study of identical twins. General study results and limits: Zero-insertion findings could be partly confounded by invariant cells (MAIT and iNKT cells).

A single record per CDR3 protein comes from TCRdb applying MiXCR to the 5' RACE reads. Of some 760,000 distinct CDR3 sequences in the sample, about 18% were seen once. V shed 3 bases and J 1 base; nucleotides not matched to a gene: 8. This CDR3 region has 17 residues. CDR1 and CDR2 from the germline V gene are LGHNA and YSLEER. The data also belong to a second study, concerning T cells expressing NK-cell markers.

The sequence came from a woman under 30 in good health. The chain couples TRBV4-3 to TRBJ2-2, with 7 bases identical to TRBD1. Input material: PBMCs. CDR3 sequence reads: CASSQASGTENTGELFF. The CDR3 DNA reads TGCGCCAGCAGCCAGGCCTCCGGGACAGAGAACACCGGGGAGCTGTTTTTT.